The TCR beta chain under discussion was sequenced for a study of shared clonotypes between healthy human individuals. Study observations and caveats: Larger richness was generally estimated for naive than memory subsets. Around 4.9% of naive CD4 clonotypes were shared across a handful of donors.

Trimming cost V 4 bases and J 0 bases, with 10 bases left between them. The V gene's germline CDR1 is MDHEN and CDR2 SYDVKM. The CDR3 extends over 14 amino acids. Concerning this clone: As yet, its antigen is unknown. Different DNA sequences within this sample yield the same CDR3.

Deep was the level used in running the assay. About 30,000 T cell genomes, or roughly 200 ng DNA, went into the sorted-subset replicate PCRs. Clones were read by immunoSEQ multiplex PCR, and TCRdb kept only the in-frame ones, dropping some. The data contain some 1,900,000 clones, over 85% of them singletons. Naive CD8 cells lacked CD45RO, underwent positive selection for CCR7 and left out terminally differentiated effector memory CD45RA+ cells. This clonotype was obtained from a man aged 18 to 30 in good health. The sample comprised naive CD8+ T cells sorted from blood. This chain connects TRBV28 to TRBJ2-7; TRBD1 might be the D (5 bases). Written as DNA, the CDR3 is TGTGCCAGCAGTTCGCAGGGAAGCTCCTACGAGCAGTACTTC. Translation gives CASSSQGSSYEQYF.